Each of the 17 T cell receptor beta chains below was sequenced from the same sample in a study of CD8 T cells in ankylosing spondylitis. MiXCR, run by TCRdb on the 5' RACE reads, gives a single entry per CDR3 protein. Here the sample spans more than 10,000 distinct CDR3 sequences, over 2.5% being singletons. The sample comprised blood, either unsorted or a sorted T cell fraction (not recorded which). The receptors shown here come from a male donor with ankylosing spondylitis or in good health (not recorded which).

Many counts were recorded for this clonotype. This chain uses TRBV9 with TRBJ1-2; no clear D gene. CDR1 is SGDLS and CDR2 is YYNGEE in the germline V gene. This CDR3 has 15 residues. V shed 1 base and J shed 4 bases, with 14 bases lying between them. CDR3 sequence (DNA): TGTGCCAGCAGCGTATATCGGGTCTCAAGCTATGGCTACACCTTC. This encodes CASSVYRVSSYGYTF.

The sample holds many counts of this clonotype. The gene calls are TRBV9 and TRBJ2-1; tentatively, D is TRBD1 or TRBD2 (5 bases each). This CDR3 is 15 amino acids long. The V and J ends lost 0 bases and 6 bases respectively, with 13 bases between them. Germline CDR1 is SGDLS and CDR2 is YYNGEE. DNA for the CDR3: TGTGCCAGCAGCGTAGCTACGGGACGGGGCAATGAGCAGTTCTTC. Its protein product is CASSVATGRGNEQFF.

This clonotype has at least ten counts. The chain carries TRBV9 and TRBJ2-7, with TRBD2 matching 10 bases. Looked up from germline, CDR1 is SGDLS and CDR2 is YYNGEE. With 1 base clipped from V and 1 base from J, the junction kept 5 bases outside the gene matches. The CDR3 spans 16 residues. The CDR3 protein is CASSVLGTSASYEQYF. CDR3 in DNA: TGTGCCAGCAGCGTACTTGGGACTAGCGCATCCTACGAGCAGTACTTC. The variable domain in full, with the rest retrieved from reference TRBV9 and TRBJ2-7, is DSGVTQTPKHLITATGQRVTLRCSPRSGDLSVYWYQQSLDQGLQFLIQYYNGEERAKGNILERFSAQQFPDLHSELNLSSLELGDSALYFCASSVLGTSASYEQYFGPGTRLTVT.

This clonotype was seen repeatedly, ten times or more. The CDR3 loop is CASSPTYNEQFF. In DNA form, the CDR3 reads TGTGCCAGCAGCCCAACATACAATGAGCAGTTCTTC. This chain joins TRBV9 and TRBJ2-1; D remains ambiguous. Trimming removed 4 bases at V and 4 bases at J, with 6 bases between. In germline, CDR1 is SGDLS, CDR2 YYNGEE. The CDR3 runs to 12 residues.

This clonotype was recorded at least ten times. V usage is TRBV9 and J usage is TRBJ1-5, with TRBD1 as a possible D gene (6 bases). The CDR3 length is 16 residues. Trimming cost V 4 bases and J 2 bases, with 16 bases left between them. The germline V gene encodes CDR1 SGDLS and CDR2 YYNGEE. This CDR3 reads CASSPSGQPGNQPQHF. As DNA, the CDR3 is TGTGCCAGCAGCCCTTCCGGACAGCCCGGCAATCAGCCCCAGCATTTT.

At least ten counts were recorded for this clonotype. The rearrangement joins TRBV9 to TRBJ2-7, with D possibly matching TRBD2 (5 bases). The germline gives CDR1 SGDLS, CDR2 YYNGEE. This CDR3 region has 13 residues. V gave up 4 bases and J gave up 5 bases, with 13 bases separating them. As DNA, the CDR3 is TGTGCCAGCAGCTTATCGGGATTCGACGAGCAGTACTTC. Protein: CASSLSGFDEQYF.

Within the sample, this clonotype is medium-sized. This rearrangement joins TRBV9 to TRBJ1-2; 8 bases are shared with TRBD1. The germline V gene encodes CDR1 SGDLS and CDR2 YYNGEE. The J segment lost 3 bases and the V segment lost 4 bases, leaving 11 bases of the junction unmatched. This CDR3 is built from 16 residues. The CDR3 loop reads CASSSAGDRTHYGYTF. The CDR3 region has the DNA TGTGCCAGCAGCTCCGCGGGGGACAGGACACACTATGGCTACACCTTC.

This clonotype was counted ten times or more. The gene calls are TRBV9 and TRBJ2-3, with D perhaps matching TRBD1 (5 bases). Looked up from germline, CDR1 is SGDLS and CDR2 is YYNGEE. V lost 0 bases to trimming and J lost 0 bases, with 23 bases between them. CDR3 length equals 20 residues. CDR3 in DNA: TGTGCCAGCAGCGTAGCATTGTCTCAGACCAGGACACTCAGCACAGATACGCAGTATTTT. Translation: CASSVALSQTRTLSTDTQYF.

This clonotype was recorded many times. CDR3: CASSVGSITDTQYF. CDR3 bases: TGTGCCAGCAGCGTAGGATCGATTACAGATACGCAGTATTTT. The gene calls are TRBV9 and TRBJ2-3; unclear D gene. This CDR3 comprises 14 residues. V lost 0 bases and J lost 3, with 8 bases in between. Germline CDR1 SGDLS, CDR2 YYNGEE. The full variable domain, rest sourced from reference TRBV9 and TRBJ2-3, is DSGVTQTPKHLITATGQRVTLRCSPRSGDLSVYWYQQSLDQGLQFLIQYYNGEERAKGNILERFSAQQFPDLHSELNLSSLELGDSALYFCASSVGSITDTQYFGPGTRLTVL.

This clonotype occurred many times. The chain employs TRBV9 and TRBJ2-3, with unresolved D. CDR1 SGDLS and CDR2 YYNGEE come from the germline V gene. V lost 2 bases to trimming and J lost 2 bases, with 9 bases between them. The CDR3 length is 14 residues. The CDR3: CASSVDLSTDTQYF. The CDR3 nucleotides are TGTGCCAGCAGCGTTGACCTCTCCACAGATACGCAGTATTTT.

This clonotype was recorded at least ten times. The rearrangement joins TRBV9 to TRBJ2-5; 12 nucleotides agree with TRBD1. Germline V CDR1 and CDR2: SGDLS, YYNGEE. Losses at the gene ends were 3 bases for V and 5 bases for J; bases not matched to a gene: 11. The CDR3 runs to 17 residues. CDR3 region: CASSERGGTGGMETQYF. CDR3 bases: TGTGCCAGCAGCGAGAGGGGAGGGACAGGGGGCATGGAGACCCAGTACTTC.

The V and J genes are TRBV9 and TRBJ2-2; D uncertain. CDR3 size: 14 residues. Trimming cost V 1 base and J 5 bases, with 9 bases left between them. The germline V gene encodes CDR1 SGDLS and CDR2 YYNGEE. CDR3 loop: CASSVRPDTGELFF. Here the CDR3 DNA reads TGTGCCAGCAGCGTACGCCCGGATACCGGGGAGCTGTTTTTT.

This clonotype occurred many times. The chain uses TRBV9 and TRBJ2-1; D is possibly TRBD2 (6 bases). The CDR3 contains 16 residues. V lost 0 bases and J 4 bases, leaving 14 bases between the germline ends. CDR1 and CDR2 from the germline V gene are SGDLS and YYNGEE. CDR3 coding DNA: TGTGCCAGCAGCGTAGATAGCGGACAACTTTACAATGAGCAGTTCTTC. This translates into CASSVDSGQLYNEQFF.

This clonotype was detected ten times or more. The J gene is TRBJ2-1, the V gene TRBV9; 12 bases are a match to TRBD2. Germline lookup yields CDR1 SGDLS and CDR2 YYNGEE. The CDR3 spans 14 residues. J gave up 15 bases and V 6 bases, and 13 bases lay outside the gene matches. As DNA, the CDR3 is TGTGCCAGCACCCCGGGACTAGCGGGCTCTGCGGTGTTCTTC. Protein: CASTPGLAGSAVFF.

At least ten counts were recorded for this clonotype. This chain uses TRBV9 with TRBJ1-1; no definite D call. From germline, CDR1 is SGDLS and CDR2 YYNGEE. CDR3 size: 13 residues. The germline V and J ends were trimmed by 0 bases and 5 bases, with 8 bases remaining between them. The chain's CDR3 is CASSVEVVTEAFF. The CDR3 nucleotides read TGTGCCAGCAGCGTAGAGGTGGTAACTGAAGCTTTCTTT.

This clonotype was picked up many times. The rearrangement uses TRBV9 and TRBJ2-6; unclear D gene. This CDR3 contains 18 residues. Germline CDR1 SGDLS, CDR2 YYNGEE. With 0 bases removed from V and 0 bases from J, the gap between germline ends came to 13 bases. The CDR3 DNA is TGTGCCAGCAGCGTAGCTACGGCAGGCATCTCTGGGGCCAACGTCCTGACTTTC. Amino acids: CASSVATAGISGANVLTF. The full variable domain, completed using reference TRBV9 and TRBJ2-6, is DSGVTQTPKHLITATGQRVTLRCSPRSGDLSVYWYQQSLDQGLQFLIQYYNGEERAKGNILERFSAQQFPDLHSELNLSSLELGDSALYFCASSVATAGISGANVLTFGAGSRLTVL.

Ten or more counts support this clonotype. The CDR3 region is CASSVLDGRSSSGNTIYF. As DNA, the CDR3 is TGTGCCAGCAGCGTACTAGATGGGAGGAGTAGCTCTGGAAACACCATATATTTT. The chain combines TRBV9 with TRBJ1-3; D gene uncertain. V lost 1 base, J lost 0 bases, and 17 bases lay in between. The CDR3 sequence is 18 residues long. CDR1 SGDLS and CDR2 YYNGEE come from the germline V gene.